The sequence of this T cell receptor beta chain was determined in a study of blood T cell repertoires in COVID-19. Clones were sequenced by immunoSEQ multiplex PCR, and TCRdb holds only the in-frame ones, with some missing. This table holds some 320,000 clones, around 90% found once. Participants were aged 18 to 89 years, lived in 24 US areas, and enrolled virtually. Assignment of participants to cohorts was predicated upon participant-reported clinical history. Recovered status applied to Cohort 3 donors who had two consecutive negative PCRs. It also applied to those with clearance or with symptom resolution. The germline V gene encodes CDR1 SGHTA and CDR2 FQGNSA. The CDR3 covers 16 residues. The V gene end was trimmed by 3 bases and the J gene end by 2 bases; junction bases not matched to a gene: 5.

The receptor comes from a man aged 55 to 69 who had recovered from COVID-19. The sample comprised PBMCs or T cells enriched from blood (not recorded which). The V gene is TRBV7-2, the J gene TRBJ2-4; 9 nucleotides align to TRBD1. The CDR3 reads CASSFSGTGTKNIQYF. The CDR3 DNA follows: TGTGCCAGCAGCTTCTCCGGGACAGGGACCAAAAACATTCAGTACTTC.